The 14 T cell receptor beta chains below all came from one sample that was sequenced in a study of CD8+ T cells in alopecia areata. RNA was extracted and reverse transcribed into cDNA as the sequencing template. This table comes from immunoSEQ multiplex PCR, and its TCRdb copy is limited to in-frame clones, with some not included. Of some 7,200 clones in the sample, 67% were seen once. As part of sample collection, lesional scalp punch biopsies and peripheral blood were taken from alopecia areata patients. The specimen comprised skin, sampled at week 0. Source of these receptors: a human donor with alopecia areata.

This clone was detected only once. The chain couples TRBV7-7 to TRBJ2-7; D remains unclear. CDR1 and CDR2 (germline): SSHAT, FNYEAQ (reference sequence). The CDR3 consists of 13 residues. DNA for the CDR3: TGTGCTGTCCCTCGTCCCTCCTACTACGAGCAGTACTTC. Translating gives CAVPRPSYYEQYF.

V and J are TRBV7-8 and TRBJ1-3, with TRBD1 identical over 7 bases. J was trimmed by 0 bases and V by 5 bases; bases with no gene match: 7. Germline V CDR1 and CDR2: SGHVS, FQNEAQ. CDR3 size: 16 residues. In DNA, the CDR3 is TGTGCCAGCAGCCCCACACAGGGGCGCTCTGGAAACACCATATATTTT. It translates to CASSPTQGRSGNTIYF.

The chain employs TRBV6-4 and TRBJ2-1, with 15 nucleotides matching TRBD2. Germline values: CDR1 MRHNA, CDR2 SNTAGT. The ends lost 2 bases at V and 7 bases at J; junction bases unmatched: 0. There are 15 residues in the CDR3. This CDR3 is CASSDGTSGGNEQFF. The CDR3 bases are TGTGCCAGCAGTGACGGGACTAGCGGGGGGAATGAGCAGTTCTTC.

V gene TRBV19 combines with J gene TRBJ2-2; D possibly matches TRBD1 or TRBD2 (5 bases each). V was shortened by 10 bases and J by 5 bases, with 14 bases between the two germline ends. Germline lookup yields CDR1 LNHDA and CDR2 SQIVND (reference sequence). CDR3 size: 13 residues. The CDR3 DNA is TGTGCCATCCAGCCTTGGGGGACCGGGGAGCTGTTTTTT. Its translation: CAIQPWGTGELFF.

The count of this clone is one. The chain joins TRBV6-1 to TRBJ2-7; 7 bases map to TRBD2. J lost 2 bases, V lost 4 bases, and 5 bases had no gene match. This CDR3 has 14 residues. Germline CDR1 is MNHNS and CDR2 is SASEGT. The CDR3 loop reads CASSGEGSAYEQYF. In nucleotides, the CDR3 is TGTGCCAGCAGTGGGGAGGGAAGCGCCTACGAGCAGTACTTC.

The chain combines TRBV18 with TRBJ2-3, with TRBD1 matching 7 bases. Germline CDR1 and CDR2: KGHSH and LQKENI. With V trimmed by 3 bases and J by 4 bases, 4 bases remained unmatched. This CDR3 has 14 residues. The CDR3 region has the DNA TGTGCCAGCTCACCTAGGACAGGTTCAGATACGCAGTATTTT. It specifies CASSPRTGSDTQYF.

V gene TRBV4-2 combines with J gene TRBJ2-2; unclear D gene. The CDR3 sequence is 14 residues long. V was pared by 0 bases and J by 6 bases, with 8 bases between. The germline V gene encodes CDR1 LGHNA and CDR2 YNFKEQ. CDR3 in amino acids: CASSQDSGSGELFF. The CDR3 DNA reads TGTGCCAGCAGCCAAGATAGTGGATCCGGGGAGCTGTTTTTT.

This chain uses TRBV28 with TRBJ2-5, with D tentatively TRBD1 (5 bases). The CDR3 runs to 15 residues. The V gene's germline CDR1 is MDHEN and CDR2 SYDVKM. Trimming pared 2 bases from V and 3 bases from J, leaving 13 bases between. The CDR3 protein is CASSLATDQKETQYF. The CDR3 nucleotides are TGTGCCAGCAGTTTAGCGACAGACCAAAAAGAGACCCAGTACTTC.

This clone was detected only once. The chain uses TRBV6-1 and TRBJ2-7; 9 positions match TRBD1. The V gene's germline CDR1 is MNHNS and CDR2 SASEGT. The length of the CDR3 is 15 residues. J lost 0 bases, V lost 1 base, and 1 base had no gene match. In DNA form, the CDR3 reads TGTGCCAGCAGTGAAGAGACAGGGGGCTCCTACGAGCAGTACTTC. Protein: CASSEETGGSYEQYF.

This clone came up a few times. The rearrangement uses TRBV7-8 and TRBJ2-7, with a possible D match to TRBD2 (5 bases). V shed 4 bases and J shed 0 bases, with 22 bases lying between them. This CDR3 has 18 amino acids. The germline CDR1 and CDR2 sequences are SGHVS and FQNEAQ. The CDR3 loop is CASSSPGSDILTSYEQYF. In DNA form, the CDR3 reads TGTGCCAGCAGCTCCCCGGGTAGCGACATACTCACCTCCTACGAGCAGTACTTC.

V usage is TRBV5-5 and J usage is TRBJ1-2, with TRBD1 as a possible D gene (6 bases). Trimming pared 4 bases from V and 6 bases from J, leaving 13 bases between. CDR1 and CDR2 (germline): SGHKS, YYEKEE (reference sequence). The CDR3 sequence is 13 residues long. CDR3 nucleotides: TGTGCCAGCAGCCGCGACAGGAGGGATGGCTACACCTTC. Encoded protein: CASSRDRRDGYTF. The variable domain in full, completed from reference TRBV5-5 and TRBJ1-2, reads DAGVTQSPTHLIKTRGQQVTLRCSPISGHKSVSWYQQVLGQGPQFIFQYYEKEERGRGNFPDRFSARQFPNYSSELNVNALLLGDSALYLCASSRDRRDGYTFGSGTRLTVV.

The rearrangement joins TRBV5-1 to TRBJ1-2; 9 bases fit TRBD1. J lost 7 bases, V lost 4 bases, and 11 bases had no gene match. This CDR3 contains 15 residues. Germline CDR1 and CDR2: SGHRS and YFSETQ. CDR3: CASSVSGQGAGGYTF. The CDR3 DNA reads as TGCGCCAGCAGCGTCTCGGGACAGGGAGCTGGTGGCTACACCTTC.

The J gene is TRBJ2-3, the V gene TRBV7-3; 9 nucleotides agree with TRBD2. The V gene end was trimmed by 5 bases and the J gene end by 4 bases; junction bases not matched to a gene: 4. The CDR3 totals 14 residues. CDR1 is SGHTA and CDR2 is FQGTGA in the germline V gene. CDR3 sequence reads: CASSTGLAADTQYF. CDR3 bases: TGTGCCAGCAGCACGGGACTAGCCGCAGATACGCAGTATTTT.

The chain links TRBV5-1 to TRBJ2-1; 11 bases fit TRBD2. Germline V gene data show CDR1 as SGHRS and CDR2 as YFSETQ. The CDR3 spans 14 residues. V lost 5 bases to trimming and J lost 2 bases; unmatched junction nucleotides: 0. The CDR3 region has the DNA TGCGCCAGCAGGACTAGCGGGGCCTACAATGAGCAGTTCTTC. Translating gives CASRTSGAYNEQFF.